Following are 2 T cell receptor beta chains from one sample sequenced in a study of shared clonotypes between healthy human individuals. The assay was immunoSEQ multiplex PCR, and TCRdb's table has in-frame clones only and misses some. The repertoire holds 2 million to 2.5 million clones, with roughly 91% as singletons. It was CD45RO-negative cells, positively selected for CCR7, that made up naive CD8 cells, with terminally differentiated effector memory CD45RA+ cells excluded. Sequencing used naive CD8+ T cells from PBMCs. These receptors were collected from a man between 18 and 29 years old in good health. Some clones in this sample may be carry-over from other donors' samples.

The chain combines TRBV5-1 with TRBJ2-7; TRBD1 aligns across 7 bases. The CDR3 has 13 amino acids. Trimming at V came to 4 bases and at J to 7 bases, leaving 8 bases not matched to a gene. Germline CDR1 reads SGHRS; CDR2 reads YFSETQ. CDR3 loop: CASSISRGREQYF. The CDR3, as DNA: TGCGCCAGCAGCATCTCAAGGGGGCGAGAGCAGTACTTC.

The J gene is TRBJ2-7, the V gene TRBV7-9; D is perhaps TRBD2 (5 bases). Per germline, CDR1 SEHNR and CDR2 FQNEAQ (reference sequence). Between the trimmed V and J ends, which lost 4 bases and 2 bases, there was a span of 12 bases. This CDR3 has 14 residues. CDR3 nucleotides: TGTGCCAGCAGCTCCTCCCGGGGTCCCTACGAGCAGTACTTC. Encoded protein: CASSSSRGPYEQYF.